Given below is one TCR beta chain in context. Its antigen is unidentified. This CDR3 is 14 amino acids long. Trimming pared 6 bases from V and 7 bases from J, leaving 15 bases between. Germline assignment: CDR1 LNHDA and CDR2 SQIVND (reference sequence). The sample comes from a study of shared clonotypes between healthy human individuals. Whole-study results and caveats: Shared across several donors were 4% to 6% of the naive CD4 clonotypes.

Method: immunoSEQ multiplex PCR; TCRdb's copy keeps in-frame clones and lacks some. This sample has 2 million to 3 million clones, with approximately 94% found just once. The rearrangement uses TRBV19 and TRBJ1-4; the D is unclear. The receptor's source is a man between 18 and 35 years old in good health. Sequencing used naive CD4+ T cells sorted from blood. Sample subset: CD45RA+ positively selected. CDR3 amino acids: CASRSSRLVEKLFF. In nucleotides, the CDR3 is TGTGCCAGTAGGTCCAGCCGACTAGTTGAAAAACTGTTTTTT.